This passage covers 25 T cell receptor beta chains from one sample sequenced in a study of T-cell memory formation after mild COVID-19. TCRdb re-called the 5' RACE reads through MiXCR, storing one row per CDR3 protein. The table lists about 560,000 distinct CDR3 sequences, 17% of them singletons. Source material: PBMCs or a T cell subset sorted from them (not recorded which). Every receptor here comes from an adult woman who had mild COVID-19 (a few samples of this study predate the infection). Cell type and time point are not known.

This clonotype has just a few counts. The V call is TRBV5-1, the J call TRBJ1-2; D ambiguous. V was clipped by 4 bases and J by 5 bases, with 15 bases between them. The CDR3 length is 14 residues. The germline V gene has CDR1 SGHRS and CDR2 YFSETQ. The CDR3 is CASSPLLVGYGYTF. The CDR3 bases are TGCGCCAGCAGCCCCCTCCTCGTGGGATATGGCTACACCTTC.

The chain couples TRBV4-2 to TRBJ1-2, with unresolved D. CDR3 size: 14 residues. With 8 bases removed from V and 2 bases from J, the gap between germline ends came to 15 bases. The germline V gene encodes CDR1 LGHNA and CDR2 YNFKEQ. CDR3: CASANSVTNYGYTF. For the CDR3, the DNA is TGTGCCAGCGCAAACAGCGTGACGAACTATGGCTACACCTTC.

DNA for the CDR3: TGCAGCGTTACGAGAACAGGGGCCCAAGAGACCCAGTACTTC. Translation gives CSVTRTGAQETQYF. The chain uses TRBV29-1 and TRBJ2-5; TRBD1 matches at 7 bases. The J segment lost 1 base and the V segment lost 5 bases, leaving 7 bases of the junction unmatched. CDR3 length equals 14 residues. Germline CDR1 reads SQVTM; CDR2 reads ANQGSEA.

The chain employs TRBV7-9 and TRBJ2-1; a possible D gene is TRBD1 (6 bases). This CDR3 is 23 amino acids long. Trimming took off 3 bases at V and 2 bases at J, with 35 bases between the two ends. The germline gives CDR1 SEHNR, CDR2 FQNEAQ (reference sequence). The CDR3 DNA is TGTGCCAGCAGCTTGGGACAAATCCCCTCCCCGGAGTTGGGCAGGGACACCTACAATGAGCAGTTCTTC. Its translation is CASSLGQIPSPELGRDTYNEQFF.

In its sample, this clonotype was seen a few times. CDR3 protein: CASSQPVAGNDNEQFF. DNA for the CDR3: TGCGCCAGCAGCCAACCAGTAGCAGGGAATGACAATGAGCAGTTCTTC. This chain joins TRBV4-1 and TRBJ2-1; tentatively, D is TRBD1 (5 bases). V lost 2 bases to trimming and J lost 5 bases, with 16 bases between them. CDR1 and CDR2 from the germline V gene are MGHRA and YSYEKL. The CDR3 has 16 amino acids.

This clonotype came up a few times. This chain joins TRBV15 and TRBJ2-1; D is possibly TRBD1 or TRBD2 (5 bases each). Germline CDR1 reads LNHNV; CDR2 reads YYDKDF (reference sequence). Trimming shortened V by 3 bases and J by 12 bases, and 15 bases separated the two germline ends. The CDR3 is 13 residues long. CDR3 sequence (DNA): TGTGCCACCAGCAGGGGGGAAGGGAGTGGGCAGTTCTTC. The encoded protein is CATSRGEGSGQFF.

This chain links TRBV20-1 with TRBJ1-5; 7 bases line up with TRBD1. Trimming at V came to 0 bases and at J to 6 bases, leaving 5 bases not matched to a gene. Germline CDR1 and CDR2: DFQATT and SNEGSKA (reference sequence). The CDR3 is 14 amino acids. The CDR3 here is CSAREPTGSQPQHF. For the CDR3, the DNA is TGCAGTGCTAGAGAACCGACAGGGAGTCAGCCCCAGCATTTT.

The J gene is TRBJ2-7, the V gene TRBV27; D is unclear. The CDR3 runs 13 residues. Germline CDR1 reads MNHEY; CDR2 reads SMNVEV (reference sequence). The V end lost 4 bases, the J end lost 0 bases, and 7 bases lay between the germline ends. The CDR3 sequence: CASSYAGSYEQYF. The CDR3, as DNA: TGTGCCAGCAGTTACGCAGGCTCCTACGAGCAGTACTTC.

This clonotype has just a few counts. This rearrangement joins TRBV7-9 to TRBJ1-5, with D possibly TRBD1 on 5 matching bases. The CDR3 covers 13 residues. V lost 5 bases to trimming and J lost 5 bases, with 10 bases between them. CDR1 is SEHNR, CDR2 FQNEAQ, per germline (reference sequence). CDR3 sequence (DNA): TGTGCCAGCAGCCAGTTGGGGGATCAGCCCCAGCATTTT. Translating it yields CASSQLGDQPQHF.

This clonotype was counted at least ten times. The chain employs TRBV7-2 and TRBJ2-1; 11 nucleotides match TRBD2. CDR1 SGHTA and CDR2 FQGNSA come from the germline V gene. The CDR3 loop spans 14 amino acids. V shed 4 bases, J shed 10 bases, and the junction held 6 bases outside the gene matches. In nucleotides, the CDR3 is TGTGCCAGCAGCTCCACTAGCGGGGGACGGGAGCAGTTCTTC. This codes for CASSSTSGGREQFF.

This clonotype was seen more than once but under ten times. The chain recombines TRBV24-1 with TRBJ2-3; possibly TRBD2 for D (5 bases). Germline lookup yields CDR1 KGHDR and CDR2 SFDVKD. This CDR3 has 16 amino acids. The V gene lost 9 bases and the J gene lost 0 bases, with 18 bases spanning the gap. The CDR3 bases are TGTGCCACCTCGGACCGGGCTAGCTCTAGCACAGATACGCAGTATTTT. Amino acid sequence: CATSDRASSSTDTQYF.

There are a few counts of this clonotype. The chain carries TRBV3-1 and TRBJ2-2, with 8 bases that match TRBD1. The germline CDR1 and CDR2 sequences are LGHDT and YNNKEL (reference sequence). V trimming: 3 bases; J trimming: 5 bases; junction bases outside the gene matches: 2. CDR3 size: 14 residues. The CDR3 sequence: CASSHRQGTGELFF. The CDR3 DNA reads TGTGCCAGCAGCCACCGACAGGGGACCGGGGAGCTGTTTTTT.

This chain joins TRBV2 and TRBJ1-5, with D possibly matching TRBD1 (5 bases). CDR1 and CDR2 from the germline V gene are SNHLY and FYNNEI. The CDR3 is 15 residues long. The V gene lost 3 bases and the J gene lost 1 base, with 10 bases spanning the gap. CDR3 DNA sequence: TGTGCCAGCAGTGATCCGTCAGGGAGCAATCAGCCCCAGCATTTT. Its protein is CASSDPSGSNQPQHF. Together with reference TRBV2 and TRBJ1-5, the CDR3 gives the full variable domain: EPEVTQTPSHQVTQMGQEVILRCVPISNHLYFYWYRQILGQKVEFLVSFYNNEISEKSEIFDDQFSVERPDGSNFTLKIRSTKLEDSAMYFCASSDPSGSNQPQHFGDGTRLSIL.

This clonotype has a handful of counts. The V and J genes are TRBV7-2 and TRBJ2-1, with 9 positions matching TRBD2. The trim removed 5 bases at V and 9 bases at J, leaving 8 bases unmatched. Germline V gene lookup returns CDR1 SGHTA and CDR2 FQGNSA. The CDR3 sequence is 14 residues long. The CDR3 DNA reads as TGTGCCAGCAGCCCCATAGCGGGAGCTCTTGAGCAGTTCTTC. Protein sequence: CASSPIAGALEQFF.

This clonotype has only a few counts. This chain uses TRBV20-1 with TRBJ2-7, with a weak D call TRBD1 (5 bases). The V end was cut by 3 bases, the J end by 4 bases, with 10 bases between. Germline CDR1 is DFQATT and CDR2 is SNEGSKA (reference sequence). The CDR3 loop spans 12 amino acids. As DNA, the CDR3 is TGCAGTGCTAGGGCAGGGCCATACGAGCAGTACTTC. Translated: CSARAGPYEQYF.

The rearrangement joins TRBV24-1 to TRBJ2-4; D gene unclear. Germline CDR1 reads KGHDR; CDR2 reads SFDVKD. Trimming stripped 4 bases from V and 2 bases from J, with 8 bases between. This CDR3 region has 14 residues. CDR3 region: CATSEQPPKNIQYF. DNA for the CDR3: TGTGCCACCAGTGAACAGCCCCCCAAAAACATTCAGTACTTC.

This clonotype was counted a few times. CDR3 nucleotide sequence: TGTGCCAGCAGCTTATCGGTGGCAGCCTACAATGAGCAGTTCTTC. Its protein is CASSLSVAAYNEQFF. The V call is TRBV7-9, the J call TRBJ2-1; D remains ambiguous. Germline lookup yields CDR1 SEHNR and CDR2 FQNEAQ (reference sequence). With 2 bases removed from V and 2 bases from J, the gap between germline ends came to 10 bases. This CDR3 is 15 amino acids long.

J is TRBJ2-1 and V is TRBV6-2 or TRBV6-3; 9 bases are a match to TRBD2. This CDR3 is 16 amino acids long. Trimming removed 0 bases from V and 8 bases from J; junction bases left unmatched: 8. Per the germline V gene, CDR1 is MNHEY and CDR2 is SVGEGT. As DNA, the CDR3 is TGTGCCAGCAGTTACTCGGTTAGCGGGAGCGGCTATGAGCAGTTCTTC. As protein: CASSYSVSGSGYEQFF.

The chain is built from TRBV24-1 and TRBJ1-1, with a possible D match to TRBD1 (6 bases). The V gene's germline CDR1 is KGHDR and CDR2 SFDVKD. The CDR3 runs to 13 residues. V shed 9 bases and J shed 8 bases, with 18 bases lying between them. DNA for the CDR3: TGTGCCACCCAAAACGACCAGGGGCTGGAAGCTTTCTTT. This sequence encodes CATQNDQGLEAFF.

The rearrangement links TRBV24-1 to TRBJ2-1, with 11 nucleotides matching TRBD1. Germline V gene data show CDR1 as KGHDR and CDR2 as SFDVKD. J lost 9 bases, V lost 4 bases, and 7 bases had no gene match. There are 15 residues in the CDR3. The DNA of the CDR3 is TGTGCCACCAGTGACGCAGGACAGGGGGCAGGTGAGCAGTTCTTC. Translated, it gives CATSDAGQGAGEQFF.

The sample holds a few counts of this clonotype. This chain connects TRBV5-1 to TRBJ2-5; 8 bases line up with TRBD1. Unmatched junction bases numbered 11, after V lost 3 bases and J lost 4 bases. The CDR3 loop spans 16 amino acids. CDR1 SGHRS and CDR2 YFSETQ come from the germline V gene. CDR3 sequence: CASSSQTGTGPETQYF. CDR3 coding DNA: TGCGCCAGCAGCTCTCAGACTGGGACAGGCCCAGAGACCCAGTACTTC.

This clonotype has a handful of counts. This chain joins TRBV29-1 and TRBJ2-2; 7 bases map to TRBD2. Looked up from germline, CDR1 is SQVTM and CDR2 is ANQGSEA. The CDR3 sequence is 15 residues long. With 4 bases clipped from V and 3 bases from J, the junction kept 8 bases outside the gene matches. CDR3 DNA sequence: TGCAGCGTTGCTTACCGGGACTATCACACCGGGGAGCTGTTTTTT. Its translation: CSVAYRDYHTGELFF.

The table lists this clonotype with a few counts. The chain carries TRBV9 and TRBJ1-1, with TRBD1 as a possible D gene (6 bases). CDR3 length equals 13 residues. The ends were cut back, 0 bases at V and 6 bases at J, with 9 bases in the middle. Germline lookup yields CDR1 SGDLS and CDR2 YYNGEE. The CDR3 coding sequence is TGTGCCAGCAGCGTAGGGGCAGGGGCTGAAGCTTTCTTT. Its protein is CASSVGAGAEAFF.

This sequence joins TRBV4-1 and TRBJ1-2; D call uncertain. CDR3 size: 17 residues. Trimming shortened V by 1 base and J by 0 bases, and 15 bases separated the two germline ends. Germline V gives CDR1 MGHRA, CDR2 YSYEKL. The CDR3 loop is CASSQVNLIEANYGYTF. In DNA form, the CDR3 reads TGCGCCAGCAGCCAAGTCAACCTCATCGAGGCTAACTATGGCTACACCTTC.

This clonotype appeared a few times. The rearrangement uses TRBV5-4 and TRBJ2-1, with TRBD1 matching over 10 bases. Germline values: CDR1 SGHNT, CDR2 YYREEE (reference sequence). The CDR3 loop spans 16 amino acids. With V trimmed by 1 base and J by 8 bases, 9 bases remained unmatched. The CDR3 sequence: CASSLTGTGVWDEQFF. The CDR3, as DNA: TGTGCCAGCAGCTTGACCGGGACAGGGGTTTGGGATGAGCAGTTCTTC. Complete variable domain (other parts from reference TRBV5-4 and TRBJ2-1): ETGVTQSPTHLIKTRGQQVTLRCSSQSGHNTVSWYQQALGQGPQFIFQYYREEENGRGNFPPRFSGLQFPNYSSELNVNALELDDSALYLCASSLTGTGVWDEQFFGPGTRLTVL.